The 9 T cell receptor beta chains presented below share a single source sample, sequenced in a study of T cells after posttransplantation cyclophosphamide. Only in-frame clones appear in the TCRdb table, and some are missing; sequencing was by immunoSEQ multiplex PCR. The table includes around 5,000 clones, roughly 75% detected once. Busulfan-fludarabine conditioning, marrow transplant, and cyclophosphamide on days +3 and +4 were administered. This specimen was PBMCs, taken after allogeneic stem cell transplant with posttransplant cyclophosphamide. The receptors derive from a male patient aged 55 to 70 who received an allogeneic stem cell transplant from an unrelated donor, was CMV-positive, and had no GVHD. Some of these T cells may belong to the graft donor.

This clone was counted once. The chain recombines TRBV19 with TRBJ1-5; 7 nucleotides align to TRBD1. V gave up 5 bases and J gave up 3 bases; unmatched junction bases: 10. Germline CDR1 is LNHDA and CDR2 is SQIVND (reference sequence). The length of the CDR3 is 16 residues. CDR3: CASSYLPGQNNQPQHF. CDR3 in DNA: TGTGCCAGTAGTTACCTTCCGGGACAGAACAATCAGCCCCAGCATTTT.

This chain links TRBV29-1 with TRBJ2-1, with 11 bases identical to TRBD1. The V segment lost 4 bases and the J segment 6 bases; nucleotides outside the gene matches: 8. The CDR3 totals 15 residues. Germline V gives CDR1 SQVTM, CDR2 ANQGSEA. CDR3 nucleotides: TGCAGCGTTGGTTTTTGGGACAGGGGGTCCAATGAGCAGTTCTTC. Translating it yields CSVGFWDRGSNEQFF.

This rearrangement joins TRBV11-2 to TRBJ2-1; 10 bases map to TRBD2. The CDR3 covers 19 residues. J lost 6 bases, V lost 1 base, and 15 bases had no gene match. Germline CDR1 and CDR2: SGHAT and FQNNGV. The CDR3 protein is CASSLVFPGASGSGNEQFF. The CDR3 coding sequence is TGTGCCAGCAGCTTAGTGTTCCCCGGGGCTAGCGGGAGTGGCAATGAGCAGTTCTTC.

This chain uses TRBV2 with TRBJ1-2, with 8 bases fitting TRBD1. CDR1 and CDR2 from the germline V gene are SNHLY and FYNNEI. CDR3 length equals 13 residues. The junction had 11 bases not matched to a gene; V was cut back by 10 bases and J by 7 bases. In DNA form, the CDR3 reads TGTGCCATATCGGACAGGGAATTTGGTGGCTACACCTTC. The encoded protein is CAISDREFGGYTF.

CDR3 protein: CASTGQFNEKLFF. In DNA, the CDR3 is TGTGCCAGCACTGGACAGTTTAATGAAAAACTGTTTTTT. The chain employs TRBV2 and TRBJ1-4; maybe TRBD1 (6 bases). Germline values: CDR1 SNHLY, CDR2 FYNNEI. The CDR3 has 13 residues. Deletions cut 7 bases from V and 4 bases from J, with 10 bases between. The full variable domain, rest sourced from reference TRBV2 and TRBJ1-4, is EPEVTQTPSHQVTQMGQEVILRCVPISNHLYFYWYRQILGQKVEFLVSFYNNEISEKSEIFDDQFSVERPDGSNFTLKIRSTKLEDSAMYFCASTGQFNEKLFFGSGTQLSVL.

In its sample, this clone was seen a few times. V gene TRBV19 combines with J gene TRBJ2-6; D possibly corresponds to TRBD2 (7 bases). Trimming removed 5 bases at V and 2 bases at J, with 13 bases between. Germline loops: CDR1 LNHDA, CDR2 SQIVND (reference sequence). The CDR3 totals 16 residues. This CDR3 is CASSPWEGAGANVLTF. In DNA form, the CDR3 reads TGTGCCAGTAGTCCATGGGAGGGGGCTGGGGCCAACGTCCTGACTTTC.

This chain uses TRBV4-1 with TRBJ2-1, with 9 bases that match TRBD2. The V gene's germline CDR1 is MGHRA and CDR2 YSYEKL. CDR3 size: 17 residues. J was trimmed by 1 base and V by 3 bases; bases with no gene match: 7. This CDR3 reads CASSHGLAFISYNEQFF. For the CDR3, the DNA is TGCGCCAGCAGCCACGGACTAGCGTTCATTTCCTACAATGAGCAGTTCTTC.

V usage is TRBV10-2 and J usage is TRBJ1-2; D gene ambiguous. Germline V lookup: CDR1 WSHSY, CDR2 SAAADI. CDR3 length: 15 residues. The germline V and J ends were trimmed by 1 base and 4 bases, with 13 bases remaining between them. This chain's CDR3 is CASSELGGPSYGYTF. DNA of the CDR3: TGCGCCAGCAGTGAGTTGGGAGGGCCGAGCTATGGCTACACCTTC.

A few counts support this clone. The chain joins TRBV6-1 to TRBJ2-7; 9 bases are shared with TRBD1. The CDR3 covers 15 residues. Germline CDR1 MNHNS, CDR2 SASEGT. The J segment lost 3 bases and the V segment lost 6 bases, leaving 9 bases of the junction unmatched. CDR3 nucleotide sequence: TGTGCCAGCAGCCCGACGGGACAGGGAGGCTACGAGCAGTACTTC. Protein product: CASSPTGQGGYEQYF.